The 5 T cell receptor beta chains below come from one sample, sequenced in a study of T cells after yellow fever vaccination. One entry per CDR3 protein, called by TCRdb with MiXCR from the 5' RACE reads. The sample contains about 25,000 distinct CDR3 sequences, 3.4% of which appear only once. The sample consisted of PBMCs, either bulk or a sorted T-cell subset (CD4+, CD8+, memory, or dextramer-sorted; not recorded which), taken more than 40 days after the first yellow fever vaccination. All receptors come from a man aged 18 to 29 who received the YFV17D yellow fever vaccine.

Many counts were recorded for this clonotype. V and J are TRBV10-3 and TRBJ1-5, with D unclear. V lost 2 bases, J lost 7 bases, and 12 bases lay in between. Germline CDR1 and CDR2: ENHRY and SYGVKD. The CDR3 is 14 amino acids. CDR3 in amino acids: CAISEQAGSQPQHF. Here the CDR3 DNA reads TGTGCCATCAGTGAGCAGGCAGGTAGCCAGCCCCAGCATTTT.

This clonotype showed up many times. The V call is TRBV25-1, the J call TRBJ1-2; a weak D match, TRBD1 (5 bases). Germline V gene lookup returns CDR1 MGHDK and CDR2 SYGVNS. V shed 3 bases and J shed 4 bases, with 12 bases lying between them. This CDR3 comprises 14 residues. CDR3 loop: CASSEVDSSYGYTF. CDR3 in DNA: TGTGCCAGCAGTGAGGTAGACAGTAGCTATGGCTACACCTTC.

In its sample, this clonotype was seen many times. The genes are TRBV5-4 and TRBJ2-5; 7 positions agree with TRBD2. This CDR3 is 12 amino acids long. With 4 bases clipped from V and 6 bases from J, the junction kept 3 bases outside the gene matches. From germline, CDR1 is SGHNT and CDR2 YYREEE (reference sequence). CDR3 in amino acids: CASSPGGQTQYF. In DNA form, the CDR3 reads TGTGCCAGCAGCCCGGGGGGTCAGACCCAGTACTTC.

In its sample, this clonotype was seen a few times. The V call is TRBV19, the J call TRBJ1-5; a weak D match, TRBD1 (5 bases). Germline loops: CDR1 LNHDA, CDR2 SQIVND (reference sequence). This CDR3 is built from 16 residues. CDR3 sequence: CAPRWAGCYSNQPQHF. In DNA form, the CDR3 reads TGTGCGCCTAGGTGGGCAGGGTGCTATAGCAATCAGCCCCAGCATTTT.

By proportion, this clonotype is medium-sized. The J gene is TRBJ2-6, the V gene TRBV7-2; D not resolved. This CDR3 has 16 residues. V was clipped by 2 bases and J by 0 bases, with 8 bases between them. Germline values: CDR1 SGHTA, CDR2 FQGNSA. CDR3 DNA sequence: TGTGCCAGCAGCTTACAATACAGCTCTGGGGCCAACGTCCTGACTTTC. It yields the protein CASSLQYSSGANVLTF. Together with reference TRBV7-2 and TRBJ2-6, the CDR3 gives the full variable domain: GAGVSQSPSNKVTEKGKDVELRCDPISGHTALYWYRQSLGQGLEFLIYFQGNSAPDKSGLPSDRFSAERTGGSVSTLTIQRTQQEDSAVYLCASSLQYSSGANVLTFGAGSRLTVL.